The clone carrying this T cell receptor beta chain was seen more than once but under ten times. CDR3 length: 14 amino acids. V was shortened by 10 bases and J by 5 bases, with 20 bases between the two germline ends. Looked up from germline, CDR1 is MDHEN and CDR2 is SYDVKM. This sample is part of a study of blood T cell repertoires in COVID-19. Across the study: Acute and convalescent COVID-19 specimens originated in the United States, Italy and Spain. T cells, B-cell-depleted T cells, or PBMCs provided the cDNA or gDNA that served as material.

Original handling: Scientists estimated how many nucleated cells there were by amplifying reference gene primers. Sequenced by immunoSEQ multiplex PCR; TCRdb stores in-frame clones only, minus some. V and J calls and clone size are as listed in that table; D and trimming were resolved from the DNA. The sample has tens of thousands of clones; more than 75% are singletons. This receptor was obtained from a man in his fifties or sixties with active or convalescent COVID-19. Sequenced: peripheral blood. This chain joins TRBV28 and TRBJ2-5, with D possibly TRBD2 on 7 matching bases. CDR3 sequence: CATTPPGGHETQYF. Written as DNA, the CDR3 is TGTGCCACCACCCCCCCGGGGGGCCATGAGACCCAGTACTTC.